The text below deals with one TCR beta chain. The data are from a study of blood T cell repertoires in COVID-19. Overall study: Acute and convalescent COVID-19 samples came from the United States, Italy and Spain.

This CDR3 spans 12 amino acids. Germline V gene lookup returns CDR1 MDHEN and CDR2 SYDVKM. Trimming shortened V by 6 bases and J by 3 bases, and 8 bases separated the two germline ends. The protocol was immunoSEQ multiplex PCR, while the TCRdb copy is restricted to in-frame clones and leaves out a portion. The sample comprises roughly 190,000 clones, approximately 85% of which are singletons, and over 9.5% rests with the top ten. V usage is TRBV28 and J usage is TRBJ1-2; D is uncertain. Sample: PBMCs or T cells enriched from blood (not recorded which). This TCR was recovered from a man aged 40-55 years who had recovered from COVID-19. CDR3 region: CASSTYDYGYTF. CDR3 DNA: TGTGCCAGCAGCACATACGACTATGGCTACACCTTC.